The rows below give T cell receptor beta chains drawn from one sample of a study of blood T cell repertoires in COVID-19. Only in-frame clones appear in the TCRdb table, and some are missing; sequencing was by immunoSEQ multiplex PCR. The table has some 390,000 clones, 89% seen once. Sequenced material: peripheral blood. The receptors originated from a woman in her thirties or forties with COVID-19, enrolled during active disease. Both conserved end residues are part of each CDR3. The D gene is left open where the match is weak. Expanded clones get a size class; other rows say once, few or many, or leave the size out.

.	.	TRBV7-6	TRBJ1-2	CASSLDRHGYTF	TGTGCCAGCAGCTTAGACAGACATGGCTACACCTTC
.	.	TRBV27	TRBJ1-1	CASRTGTEAFF	TGTGCCAGCAGGACGGGCACTGAAGCTTTCTTT
.	TRBD1	TRBV7-2	TRBJ1-2	CASSSYLGGVGYTF	TGTGCCAGCAGCTCGTATCTAGGGGGCGTCGGCTACACCTTC
.	.	TRBV7-6	TRBJ2-1	CASLPTRAGFYNEQFF	TGTGCCAGCCTCCCTACACGAGCCGGGTTCTACAATGAGCAGTTCTTC
.	TRBD1	TRBV15	TRBJ2-7	CATSRAGTGAYEQYF	TGTGCCACCAGCAGAGCCGGGACAGGGGCCTACGAGCAGTACTTC
once	.	TRBV25-1	TRBJ1-1	CASSEFGVNTEAFF	TGTGCCAGCAGTGAATTCGGGGTGAACACTGAAGCTTTCTTT
.	.	TRBV28	TRBJ1-3	CYAGSGNTIYF	TGTTACGCCGGGTCTGGAAACACCATATATTTT
.	TRBD1	TRBV7-9	TRBJ1-1	CASSARQGATNTEAFF	TGTGCCAGCAGCGCACGACAGGGGGCGACGAACACTGAAGCTTTCTTT
.	.	TRBV20-1	TRBJ1-1	CSANRPLQTFF	TGCAGTGCTAACAGGCCCCTACAGACTTTCTTT
.	.	TRBV6-2/TRBV6-3	TRBJ2-5	CASSPSQETQYF	TGTGCCAGCAGTCCGTCCCAAGAGACCCAGTACTTC
.	TRBD1	TRBV2	TRBJ1-4	CASSDVGQGANEKLFF	TGTGCCAGCAGTGATGTGGGACAGGGCGCTAATGAAAAACTGTTTTTT
few	.	TRBV6-5	TRBJ1-1	CASSYRTTRNTEAFF	TGTGCCAGCAGTTATCGGACAACGCGGAACACTGAAGCTTTCTTT
.	.	TRBV7-9	TRBJ1-1	CASGSGGTANTEAFF	TGTGCCAGCGGATCGGGGGGAACAGCGAACACTGAAGCTTTCTTT
.	.	TRBV28	TRBJ1-5	CASSFLGGSNQPQHF	TGTGCCAGCAGTTTTCTTGGGGGGTCGAATCAGCCCCAGCATTTT
.	TRBD1	TRBV29-1	TRBJ1-2	CSVEPRLWDRGSYGYTF	TGCAGCGTTGAGCCCAGACTCTGGGACAGGGGTAGCTATGGCTACACCTTC
.	.	TRBV5-1	TRBJ2-7	CASSSGTGSSYEQYF	TGCGCCAGCAGCTCGGGAACAGGGAGCTCCTACGAGCAGTACTTC
.	.	TRBV6-2/TRBV6-3	TRBJ1-1	CASSYPGRGRGTEAFF	TGTGCCAGCAGTTATCCGGGGCGGGGGCGAGGGACTGAAGCTTTCTTT
.	TRBD2	TRBV3-1/TRBV3-2	TRBJ2-3	CASSQETLAGDPDTQYF	TGTGCCAGCAGCCAAGAAACACTAGCGGGAGATCCAGATACGCAGTATTTT
.	TRBD1	TRBV5-4	TRBJ2-2	CASSLPGQGKLSGELFF	TGTGCCAGCAGCTTACCCGGACAGGGAAAACTTTCCGGGGAGCTGTTTTTT
.	.	TRBV28	TRBJ1-2	CASSFVLSNYGYTF	TGTGCCAGCAGTTTTGTACTATCTAACTATGGCTACACCTTC
few	.	TRBV19	TRBJ1-5	CASSMGQNGWQPQHF	TGTGCCAGTAGTATGGGACAAAACGGTTGGCAGCCCCAGCATTTT
once	.	TRBV27	TRBJ1-2	CASSFTGYGYTF	TGTGCCAGCAGTTTTACTGGCTATGGCTACACCTTC
.	TRBD1	TRBV28	TRBJ2-5	CASKTPTGNQETQYF	TGTGCCAGCAAGACCCCGACAGGGAATCAAGAGACCCAGTACTTC
once	.	TRBV28	TRBJ1-1	CASRLLNTEAFF	TGTGCCAGCCGACTATTAAACACTGAAGCTTTCTTT
.	.	TRBV5-8	TRBJ1-2	CASSLGNIGSYGYTF	TGTGCCAGCAGCTTGGGGAACATCGGGAGCTATGGCTACACCTTC
.	TRBD2	TRBV5-4	TRBJ2-7	CASSPGTSGRAVYEQYF	TGTGCCAGCAGCCCCGGGACTAGCGGGAGGGCTGTCTACGAGCAGTACTTC
.	TRBD2	TRBV10-3	TRBJ2-5	CAISDSGGQRGTQYF	TGTGCCATCAGTGACTCGGGAGGCCAACGGGGGACCCAGTACTTC
.	TRBD1	TRBV7-8	TRBJ2-7	CASSPSSGQGTVGQYF	TGTGCCAGCAGCCCGAGTAGCGGACAGGGAACAGTCGGGCAGTACTTC